This T cell receptor (beta chain) was documented in a study of CD8 T cells in Susac syndrome. This clonotype occurred a few times. The RNA input was roughly 0.45 to 1 ug, and it was reverse transcribed with random hexamers. TCRdb redid the calling of the immunoSEQ multiplex PCR reads with MiXCR, one entry per CDR3 protein. Of 150,000 to 200,000 distinct CDR3 sequences in the sample, approximately 94% are singletons; the top ten hold approximately 0.11%. Sequenced material: CD4+ T cells from PBMCs. This clonotype was sampled from a human donor with Susac syndrome.

The CDR3 region has the DNA TGTGCCAGCAGCCAAAGGGACTTAGCCTACGAGCAGTACTTC. It encodes CASSQRDLAYEQYF. The V call is TRBV4-2, the J call TRBJ2-7, with a tentative D call TRBD2 (6 bases). V was clipped by 2 bases and J by 2 bases, with 10 bases between them. In germline, CDR1 is LGHNA, CDR2 YNFKEQ. The CDR3 contains 14 residues.